These 23 T cell receptor beta chains share one sample of origin, sequenced in a study of blood T cell repertoires in COVID-19. Assay: immunoSEQ multiplex PCR; the TCRdb copy retains only in-frame clones and omits some. Seen here are a few hundred thousand clones, roughly nine tenths observed once, and the top ten hold 0.94%. The sequenced sample consisted of peripheral blood. These receptors were obtained from a woman in her thirties or forties who had recovered from COVID-19.

The count of this clone is one. The chain recombines TRBV29-1 with TRBJ1-1, with D perhaps matching TRBD1 (5 bases). The CDR3 covers 10 residues. V was clipped by 7 bases and J by 7 bases, with 10 bases between them. In germline, CDR1 is SQVTM, CDR2 ANQGSEA. The CDR3 sequence is CSGLDNEAFF. The CDR3 coding sequence is TGCAGCGGGTTGGACAATGAAGCTTTCTTT.

The chain couples TRBV29-1 to TRBJ1-1; D remains unclear. V lost 2 bases and J 2 bases, leaving 3 bases between the germline ends. Per germline, CDR1 SQVTM and CDR2 ANQGSEA. The CDR3 runs 11 residues. Here the CDR3 DNA reads TGCAGCGTTGAACTTAACACTGAAGCTTTCTTT. It specifies CSVELNTEAFF.

The V call is TRBV4-1, the J call TRBJ2-7; a possible D gene is TRBD2 (6 bases). V lost 1 base and J lost 4, with 14 bases in between. The CDR3 is 15 amino acids. Germline V gene data show CDR1 as MGHRA and CDR2 as YSYEKL. CDR3 sequence reads: CASSQVTGSIYEQYF. Written as DNA, the CDR3 is TGCGCCAGCAGCCAAGTCACCGGGAGTATTTACGAGCAGTACTTC.

The V gene is TRBV5-1, the J gene TRBJ2-1, with 8 bases identical to TRBD2. The trim removed 1 base at V and 7 bases at J, leaving 7 bases unmatched. CDR3 length equals 15 residues. Germline assignment: CDR1 SGHRS and CDR2 YFSETQ. The CDR3 reads CASSLRGRKENEQFF. CDR3 DNA: TGCGCCAGCAGCTTGCGCGGGAGGAAAGAAAATGAGCAGTTCTTC.

The chain uses TRBV7-9 and TRBJ2-1, with TRBD2 matching 7 bases. The germline CDR1 and CDR2 sequences are SEHNR and FQNEAQ (reference sequence). This CDR3 spans 15 amino acids. V shed 5 bases and J 10 bases; nucleotides not matched to a gene: 14. The DNA for the CDR3 is TGTGCCAGCAGCCTGAGCGGGACCCAGCCATGGGAGCAGTTCTTC. Translated, it gives CASSLSGTQPWEQFF.

The genes are TRBV2 and TRBJ2-7, with 13 bases lining up with TRBD2. The V gene end was trimmed by 5 bases and the J gene end by 2 bases; junction bases not matched to a gene: 3. Germline CDR1 is SNHLY and CDR2 is FYNNEI. The CDR3 is 15 amino acids. CDR3 sequence reads: CASSRGLAGTYEQYF. DNA for the CDR3: TGTGCCAGCAGTAGGGGACTAGCGGGGACCTACGAGCAGTACTTC. Combining the CDR3 with reference TRBV2 and TRBJ2-7 gives the whole variable domain EPEVTQTPSHQVTQMGQEVILRCVPISNHLYFYWYRQILGQKVEFLVSFYNNEISEKSEIFDDQFSVERPDGSNFTLKIRSTKLEDSAMYFCASSRGLAGTYEQYFGPGTRLTVT.

J is TRBJ2-3 and V is TRBV30, with D hard to call. Germline CDR1 is GTSNPN and CDR2 is SVGIG (reference sequence). V lost 0 bases, J lost 3 bases, and 4 bases lay in between. This CDR3 has 12 amino acids. CDR3 sequence (DNA): TGTGCCTGGAGTGTCCCTACAGATACGCAGTATTTT. Protein: CAWSVPTDTQYF.

The chain has TRBV10-2 and TRBJ1-5; D perhaps matches TRBD1 (5 bases). V was clipped by 5 bases and J by 1 base, with 9 bases between them. The CDR3 sequence is 14 residues long. Germline CDR1 and CDR2: WSHSY and SAAADI. The CDR3 protein is CASSQEGSNQPQHF. The CDR3 DNA is TGCGCCAGCAGTCAGGAGGGGAGCAATCAGCCCCAGCATTTT.

The rearrangement links TRBV12-3 or TRBV12-4 to TRBJ2-7; D not certain. There are 12 residues in the CDR3. The germline V and J ends were trimmed by 2 bases and 9 bases, with 11 bases remaining between them. The CDR3 is CASSLLSRGQYF. The CDR3 DNA follows: TGTGCCAGCAGTTTATTATCGCGAGGGCAGTACTTC.

This rearrangement joins TRBV5-1 to TRBJ2-3; possible D gene TRBD1, 6 bases. V was shortened by 2 bases and J by 2 bases, with 12 bases between the two germline ends. This CDR3 contains 15 residues. Germline CDR1 and CDR2: SGHRS and YFSETQ. In DNA, the CDR3 is TGCGCCAGCAGCTTACTGACAGGTCCCACAGATACGCAGTATTTT. Its protein is CASSLLTGPTDTQYF.

The V gene is TRBV6-5, the J gene TRBJ1-2; D not certain. The germline V gene has CDR1 MNHEY and CDR2 SVGAGI. This CDR3 region has 13 residues. Trimming shortened V by 10 bases and J by 8 bases, and 20 bases separated the two germline ends. CDR3 loop: CATSGPGVSGYTF. The DNA of the CDR3 is TGTGCCACTTCCGGTCCGGGTGTGAGCGGCTACACCTTC.

This clone turned up a few times. The genes are TRBV3-1 (or the pseudogene TRBV3-2) and TRBJ1-6; 8 nucleotides align to TRBD1. The CDR3 is made up of 15 amino acids. V shed 3 bases, J shed 10 bases, and the junction held 8 bases outside the gene matches. The germline CDR1 and CDR2 sequences are LGHDT and YNNKEL (reference sequence). CDR3 amino acids: CASSQAQGEVSPLHF. The CDR3 DNA follows: TGTGCCAGCAGCCAGGCACAGGGGGAGGTGTCACCCCTCCACTTT.

The chain uses TRBV19 and TRBJ2-6, with D unclear. Germline V gene lookup returns CDR1 LNHDA and CDR2 SQIVND (reference sequence). The CDR3 sequence is 15 residues long. The V end lost 8 bases, the J end lost 0 bases, and 11 bases lay between the germline ends. CDR3 sequence: CASSGWSSGANVLTF. As DNA, the CDR3 is TGTGCCAGTTCCGGGTGGAGCTCTGGGGCCAACGTCCTGACTTTC.

This clone was detected only once. This chain connects TRBV5-1 to TRBJ2-7; 9 nucleotides line up with TRBD1. V trimming: 4 bases; J trimming: 3 bases; junction bases outside the gene matches: 5. This CDR3 comprises 14 residues. Germline lookup yields CDR1 SGHRS and CDR2 YFSETQ. CDR3 in DNA: TGCGCCAGCAGCCCGGGACAGGGTGTCTACGAGCAGTACTTC. Protein: CASSPGQGVYEQYF.

V and J are TRBV7-6 and TRBJ1-5; no definite D call. The CDR3 is made up of 15 amino acids. Germline loops: CDR1 SGHVS, CDR2 FNYEAQ. Trimming removed 1 base from V and 4 bases from J, with 11 bases in between. CDR3 nucleotide sequence: TGTGCCAGCAGCTTAGGAGGCGCGGGAAATCAGCCCCAGCATTTT. Its translation: CASSLGGAGNQPQHF.

The V call is TRBV30, the J call TRBJ1-1; 7 positions agree with TRBD1. Losses at the gene ends were 0 bases for V and 1 base for J; bases not matched to a gene: 11. Germline CDR1 GTSNPN, CDR2 SVGIG (reference sequence). The CDR3 covers 17 residues. CDR3 amino acids: CAWSVRGRGAPNTEAFF. In nucleotides, the CDR3 is TGTGCCTGGAGTGTACGAGGCAGGGGGGCGCCGAACACTGAAGCTTTCTTT.

The chain uses TRBV20-1 and TRBJ2-3; 13 nucleotides align to TRBD2. The V gene's germline CDR1 is DFQATT and CDR2 SNEGSKA (reference sequence). This CDR3 spans 21 amino acids. Trimming removed 3 bases from V and 0 bases from J; junction bases left unmatched: 18. The CDR3 reads CSASGTSGMDSGVLSTDTQYF. The DNA for the CDR3 is TGCAGTGCTAGTGGGACTAGCGGGATGGACTCGGGAGTACTTAGCACAGATACGCAGTATTTT.

The V call is TRBV10-2, the J call TRBJ2-5; D call uncertain. The CDR3 has 13 residues. CDR1 is WSHSY and CDR2 is SAAADI in the germline V gene. The germline V and J ends were trimmed by 3 bases and 2 bases, with 7 bases remaining between them. The CDR3 bases are TGCGCCAGCAGTGACCCACAACAAGAGACCCAGTACTTC. It codes for CASSDPQQETQYF.

This chain uses TRBV12-5 with TRBJ2-2, with D possibly being TRBD1 (7 bases). Germline V gene data show CDR1 as LGHNT and CDR2 as FRNRAP. CDR3 length: 15 residues. V lost 7 bases, J lost 6 bases, and 18 bases lay in between. In DNA form, the CDR3 reads TGTGCTAGTGCTACCCGACAGGGAGGTCCCGGGGAGCTGTTTTTT. Translation gives CASATRQGGPGELFF.

The rearrangement joins TRBV3-1 (or the pseudogene TRBV3-2) to TRBJ2-1; 9 bases line up with TRBD2. Germline assignment: CDR1 LGHDT and CDR2 YNNKEL (reference sequence). V gave up 6 bases and J gave up 3 bases; unmatched junction bases: 6. The CDR3 spans 15 residues. The CDR3 DNA is TGTGCCAGCAGTGCTAGCGGGATGGTCTACAATGAGCAGTTCTTC. Residues: CASSASGMVYNEQFF.

V and J are TRBV7-8 and TRBJ2-1, with a tentative D call TRBD2 (6 bases). The CDR3 is 16 amino acids. CDR1 and CDR2 from the germline V gene are SGHVS and FQNEAQ. The V and J ends lost 5 bases and 1 base respectively, with 15 bases between them. The CDR3 loop is CASSPPSGWSYNEQFF. CDR3 DNA: TGTGCCAGCAGCCCCCCGAGCGGGTGGTCCTACAATGAGCAGTTCTTC.

The chain joins TRBV11-3 to TRBJ2-7; 10 bases match TRBD2. The CDR3 length is 17 residues. CDR1 is SGHNT, CDR2 YENEEA, per germline. V was clipped by 2 bases and J by 6 bases; unmatched bases: 13. CDR3 coding DNA: TGTGCCAGCAGCTTATTAGGAGGACTAGCGGAGTCGGGCGAGCAGTACTTC. Translation: CASSLLGGLAESGEQYF.

The V gene is TRBV7-8, the J gene TRBJ1-2; D uncertain. Germline loops: CDR1 SGHVS, CDR2 FQNEAQ. The CDR3 is made up of 14 amino acids. The germline V and J ends were trimmed by 3 bases and 3 bases, with 11 bases remaining between them. This CDR3 is CASSFREDYYGYTF. For the CDR3, the DNA is TGTGCCAGCAGCTTTCGGGAGGACTACTATGGCTACACCTTC.